This T cell receptor beta chain is drawn from a study of persistence of HIV-infected CD4 T cells. Study details: Suppressive ART had lasted a median of roughly 8 years. Overall study findings and caveats: TCR oligoclonality correlated with proviral oligoclonality in the same sorted populations.

A few counts support this clone. What it binds is not known. Trimming removed 2 bases from V and 2 bases from J; junction bases left unmatched: 1. CDR1 and CDR2 (germline): MNHNY, SVGAGI (reference sequence). CDR3 length: 15 residues. The immunoSEQ assay was version 4, run in survey mode. Assay: immunoSEQ multiplex PCR; the TCRdb copy retains only in-frame clones and omits some. The table has tens of thousands of clones, 70% to 75% seen once. Cells were stimulated with overlapping HIV-1 Gag 15-mer peptides. CD40L-negative CD69-negative CD45RO-high memory CD4+ T cells were sorted as populations depleted of antigen-responding cells.

The receptor's source is an adult man with HIV who was CMV-seropositive. The chain employs TRBV6-6 and TRBJ1-2, with 11 bases fitting TRBD1. The sequenced sample was CD4+ T cells sorted from PBMCs after 18-hour stimulation, obtained from a patient who received antiretroviral therapy. CDR3 in DNA: TGTGCCAGCAGTTACGGACAGGGGGCGAACTATGGCTACACCTTC. This translates into CASSYGQGANYGYTF.